This T cell receptor (beta chain) was recorded in a study of CD8+ T cells in alopecia areata. Extraction of RNA preceded its reverse transcription into cDNA, which served as the sequencing template. Libraries were prepared by immunoSEQ multiplex PCR; TCRdb keeps only in-frame clonotypes and omits some of them. The sample has 120,000 to 150,000 clones, about 89% seen once; the top ten hold about 15%. V was cut by 0 bases and J by 2 bases, with 20 bases left in between. This CDR3 is 18 amino acids long. The germline CDR1 and CDR2 sequences are SGDLS and YYNGEE. This sequence was found in a human donor with alopecia areata. Sequenced material: CD8+ T cells sorted from blood, taken at week 0. The chain uses TRBV9 and TRBJ1-2; D not certain. The CDR3 coding sequence is TGTGCCAGCAGCGTAGAGGGTGCAGCGTCCCAGTCCAACTATGGCTACACCTTC. Residues: CASSVEGAASQSNYGYTF.